This TCR beta chain was observed in a study of blood T cell repertoires in COVID-19 (dated by TCRdb to the early 2020s). With regard to the full study: Collaborator samples came from the United States, Italy and Spain and covered acute and convalescent phases of COVID-19. The prospective study material was composed of cDNA or gDNA derived from T cells, B-cell-depleted T cells, or PBMCs. The dataset comprised deeply sampled blood TCRbeta repertoires from subjects exposed to, actively infected with, or recovered from COVID-19. The repertoires were made available in a free public database intended to serve as a resource for research on the immune response to SARS-CoV-2. The samples were drawn from the first 160 participants of the ongoing ImmuneRACE study and from 1,254 subjects provided by 6 global collaborators. Sample metadata almost always included a de-identified subject ID, COVID-19 status, age in years and sex. HLA class I and class II types, where available, came from metadata supplied by the sample provider rather than from assay-based typing.

TCRbeta CDR3 regions were amplified from genomic DNA by means of the immunoSEQ Assay, a bias-controlled multiplex PCR. As for how the authors treated the data: The number of nucleated cells in each sample was estimated from the amplification of reference gene primers within the assay. Sequence reads were collapsed and filtered to measure the absolute abundance of every unique TCRbeta CDR3 rearrangement. Productive Simpson clonality was computed per sample as the square root of Simpson's diversity index over productive rearrangements. Here the immuneACCESS table is served through TCRdb, limited to in-frame sequences with V and J called. Missing clones are a known gap in these copies; in checked studies unresolved V genes cover under half, and the rest lacks a known reason. V and J calls and clone size are as listed in that table; D and trimming were resolved from the DNA. This sample holds roughly 230,000 clones; over 75% were observed only once. 5% to 6.5% of the sample comes from the top ten.

Overall study outcomes, separate from this receptor: The quantity of clinical and demographic metadata differed by source and by participant and was supplied without curation.

As encoded in the germline V gene (reference sequence), CDR1 is SSHAT while CDR2 is FNYEAQ. The CDR3 measures 15 amino acids from cysteine to phenylalanine. The sequence is cut down to CDR3 DNA, 45 bases in frame from base 1. One collaborating source in Seattle enrolled patients during active infection and followed them longitudinally through the course of disease. The collaborating institutions used their own protocols to collect whole blood in K2EDTA tubes. For TCRbeta analysis, collaborators shipped samples in one of three forms: frozen whole blood, isolated PBMCs, or DNA extracted from either of those sample types. In its sample, this clone was seen a few times. Its antigen remains unidentified. Relative to the germline gene, one junction end is altered; a read error may explain this.

Sequenced sample: peripheral blood. This TCR was sampled from a man aged 50 to 59 with COVID-19, enrolled during active disease. The rearrangement joined TRBV7-7 to TRBJ1-3; too little of a D gene remains to name it. The CDR3 in this case is CASSETVDSGNTIYF. At the DNA level, the sequence is TGTGCTAGCAGCGAAACGGTTGACTCTGGAAACACCATATATTTT.